This T cell receptor beta chain was captured in a study of control samples from healthy donors and cancer patients. Here immunoSEQ multiplex PCR was the method, and the copy in TCRdb shows in-frame clones only, minus some. The table includes 55,000 to 70,000 clones, 75% to 95% detected once. The material sequenced was PBMCs. The TCR was taken from a man aged 25-45 years with colorectal cancer.

The CDR3 bases are TGTGCCAGCAGCGCGGGACTACCAGGGGCTAATGAAAAACTGTTTTTT. This gives the protein CASSAGLPGANEKLFF. This chain connects TRBV5-4 to TRBJ1-4, with D tentatively TRBD1 (6 bases). Germline assignment: CDR1 SGHNT and CDR2 YYREEE (reference sequence). The CDR3 runs 16 residues. The germline V and J ends were trimmed by 4 bases and 3 bases, with 16 bases remaining between them.